This TCR beta chain is from a study of blood T cell repertoires in COVID-19. Study as a whole: Material from acute and convalescent COVID-19 was sourced from the United States, Italy and Spain.

The authors' processing: Amplification from reference gene primers served as the basis for estimated nucleated cell counts. Clones were read by immunoSEQ multiplex PCR, and TCRdb kept only the in-frame ones, dropping some. V, J and clone size reflect that table, while D and trimming were determined from the DNA. The data hold tens of thousands of clones, with roughly 71% observed a single time. Losses at the gene ends were 6 bases for V and 2 bases for J; bases not matched to a gene: 6. Germline V CDR1 and CDR2: MNHEY, SVGAGI. The CDR3 runs 14 residues. The chain links TRBV6-5 to TRBJ1-1; the match to TRBD1 covers 7 bases. The source is a human donor in a cohort sampled during active COVID-19. Sample: peripheral blood. DNA of the CDR3: TGTGCCAGCAGGAGGACAGGTCCTAACACTGAAGCTTTCTTT. Encoded protein: CASRRTGPNTEAFF.